This T cell receptor beta chain was sequenced during a study of T cell repertoires in cytomegalovirus infection (dated by TCRdb to between 2019 and 2020). In the study overall: Alongside well-studied HLA-B-restricted epitopes, the peptide stimulations were aimed at recently identified HLA-C-restricted CMV epitopes, whose presentation resists viral immunomodulation. Donor HLA type was relevant to the analysis, because carriage of CMV infection together with the matching HLA type was indicated by public TCR beta signatures. Beyond this particular receptor, the publication reports: In both this cohort and an independent cohort of 350 to 400 donors, the cumulative frequency of public TCR beta family members distinguished carriers of CMV infection plus the relevant HLA type. The ex vivo response was dominated by HLA-C-restricted CMV-specific TCR beta clonotypes, which also provided the single most frequent clonotype in two of eight donors.

Turning to this clonotype: Its antigen specificity is not known. One base away there is no much larger clone; base qualities are not given.

Sample treatment or condition, as interpreted from the label and publication: in vitro stimulation with specific CMV peptide epitopes to enrich CMV-specific T cells. CDR1 and CDR2, per the germline V gene, are LGHNA and YNFKEQ. The CDR3 covers 18 residues, taking in both the cysteine and the phenylalanine. Of all the DNA, just the CDR3 is kept, 54 bases in frame from base 1. The junction carries 16 bases between V and J, which are trimmed by 4 bases and 0 bases respectively. Reads for this sample came from an Illumina HiSeq 1500. TCRdb itself trimmed the public reads at Q25 with fastp, ran MiXCR and retained productive beta chains. Records with the same CDR3 protein are collapsed into one entry carrying the most frequent genes and DNA. The sample data list some 920,000 distinct CDR3 sequences, and roughly 30% of these were observed just once. The ten largest clonotypes hold about 14% of the sample.

Sequences were derived from cultured CD8+ T cells from PBMCs, sampled from culture after CMV antigen stimulation. The chain is encoded by TRBV4-2 joined to TRBJ1-6; the D gene is not confidently resolved. The origin of this receptor is a human donor in good health (CMV status not recorded). Some clones in this sample may be carry-over from other donors' samples. The DNA sequence follows: TGTGCCAGCAGCCCTAGAACACAGACTAGCTCCTATAATTCACCCCTCCACTTT. This translates into CASSPRTQTSSYNSPLHF.